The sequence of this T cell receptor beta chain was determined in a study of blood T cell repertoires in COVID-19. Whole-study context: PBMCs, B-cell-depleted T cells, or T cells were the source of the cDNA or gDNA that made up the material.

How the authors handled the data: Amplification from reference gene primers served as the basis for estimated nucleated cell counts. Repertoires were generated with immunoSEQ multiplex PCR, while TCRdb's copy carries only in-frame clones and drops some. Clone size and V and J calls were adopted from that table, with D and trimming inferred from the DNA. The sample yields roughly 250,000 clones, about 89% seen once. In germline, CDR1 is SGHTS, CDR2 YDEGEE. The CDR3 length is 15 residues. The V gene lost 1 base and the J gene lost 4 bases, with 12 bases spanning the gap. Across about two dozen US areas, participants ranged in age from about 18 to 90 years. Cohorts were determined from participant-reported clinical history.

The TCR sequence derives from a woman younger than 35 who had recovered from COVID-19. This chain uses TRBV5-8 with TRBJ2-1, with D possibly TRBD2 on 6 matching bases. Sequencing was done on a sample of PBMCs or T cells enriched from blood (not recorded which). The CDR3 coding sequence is TGTGCCAGCAGCTTGCGCGGGAAAGGTTACAATGAGCAGTTCTTC. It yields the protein CASSLRGKGYNEQFF.